This TCR beta chain was profiled in a study of regulatory T cells in long-lasting Graves disease. General study findings and limits: Segments TRBV28, TRBJ1-2 and TRBJ2-5 showed preferential usage in persistent disease. Graves' patients with persistent disease showed TCR diversity lower than patients newly diagnosed. The small sample size may have reduced accuracy.

This clonotype came up many times. Antigen specificity is unknown. With iRepertoire HTBI primers and Arm-PCR of CDR3 regions, TCR beta libraries were built. TCRdb reprocessed the multiplex PCR reads with MiXCR, giving one entry per CDR3 protein. Of around 230,000 distinct CDR3 sequences listed, around 18% were seen once; the top ten hold approximately 24%. The CDR3 is 15 residues long. V was pared by 3 bases and J by 4 bases, with 14 bases between. CDR1 is LGHDT, CDR2 YNNKEL, per germline (reference sequence). Documented time point: newly diagnosed GD, antithyroid drugs for less than 3 months. The TCR library was made from RNA extracted from PBMCs. Patients were enrolled at an endocrinology department in Xi'an, China.

Sequenced here: peripheral blood mononuclear cells (PBMCs), sampled at new diagnosis, from a patient treated with antithyroid drugs. This TCR derives from a female donor with Graves disease. This sequence joins TRBV3-1 and TRBJ2-3, with D maybe TRBD2 (7 bases). As DNA, the CDR3 is TGTGCCAGCAGCCACCGGGGGCGGGAGTCAGATACGCAGTATTTT. It is translated as CASSHRGRESDTQYF.